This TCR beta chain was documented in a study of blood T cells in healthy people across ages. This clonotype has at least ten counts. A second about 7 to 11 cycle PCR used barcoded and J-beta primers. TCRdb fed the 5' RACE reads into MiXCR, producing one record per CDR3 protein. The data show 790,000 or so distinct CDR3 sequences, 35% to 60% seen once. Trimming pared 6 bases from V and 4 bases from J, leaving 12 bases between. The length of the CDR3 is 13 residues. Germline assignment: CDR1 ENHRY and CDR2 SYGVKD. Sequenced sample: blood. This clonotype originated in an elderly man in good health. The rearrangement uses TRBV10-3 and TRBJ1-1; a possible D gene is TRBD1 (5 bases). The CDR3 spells CAISTEGTTEAFF. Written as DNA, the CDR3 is TGTGCCATCAGCACGGAGGGGACCACTGAAGCTTTCTTT.